This TCR beta chain was obtained from a study of identical twins. CDR1 ENHRY and CDR2 SYGVKD come from the germline V gene. CDR3 size: 15 residues. The J segment lost 4 bases and the V segment lost 2 bases, leaving 5 bases of the junction unmatched. MiXCR, applied by TCRdb to the 5' RACE reads, yields one record per CDR3 protein. The sample shows hundreds of thousands of distinct CDR3 sequences, roughly an eighth of them seen only once. The data also belong to a second study, concerning yellow fever vaccine responses in identical twins.

The sequencing input was PBMCs. The rearrangement uses TRBV10-3 and TRBJ2-3; 8 nucleotides align to TRBD2. The clonotype originates from a woman under 30 in good health. CDR3 protein: CAISERGGRADTQYF. The CDR3 region has the DNA TGTGCCATCAGTGAGCGGGGGGGCCGGGCAGATACGCAGTATTTT.